These 32 T cell receptor beta chains originate from one sample sequenced in a study of cytomegalovirus exposure and HLA in healthy donors. PCR amplification relied on 60 Vbeta primers (plus 13 Jbeta primers). The table came from immunoSEQ multiplex PCR; TCRdb's copy has only in-frame clones and leaves some out. The profile shows more than 90,000 clones, around 75% of them singletons. The sample taken for sequencing was PBMCs. Every receptor here comes from a man aged 50-60 years in good health and CMV-seronegative.

This rearrangement joins TRBV4-1 to TRBJ2-5; maybe TRBD2 (6 bases). The CDR3 runs 17 residues. Deletions cut 1 base from V and 0 bases from J, with 15 bases between. CDR1 is MGHRA, CDR2 YSYEKL, per germline. As DNA, the CDR3 is TGCGCCAGCAGCCAAGGTGGGAGGAGCAACTACCAAGAGACCCAGTACTTC. Translated: CASSQGGRSNYQETQYF.

This clone appeared once. The chain is built from TRBV7-2 and TRBJ1-4; perhaps TRBD1 as D (6 bases). Germline V gene lookup returns CDR1 SGHTA and CDR2 FQGNSA. V lost 5 bases, J lost 8 bases, and 21 bases lay in between. This CDR3 comprises 16 residues. CDR3 bases: TGTGCCAGCAGCCGGGTCTGGGGGGGGCAGGGCGAAAAACTGTTTTTT. This codes for CASSRVWGGQGEKLFF.

This clone was seen more than once but under ten times. The rearrangement links TRBV7-8 to TRBJ2-6, with 7 positions matching TRBD1. The CDR3 runs 18 residues. In germline, CDR1 is SGHVS, CDR2 FQNEAQ. J gave up 1 base and V 6 bases, and 12 bases lay outside the gene matches. In DNA, the CDR3 is TGTGCCAGCAGACCGAATCCGGGACAGAAATCTGGGGCCAACGTCCTGACTTTC. It encodes CASRPNPGQKSGANVLTF. Full variable domain (outside the CDR3, taken from reference TRBV7-8 and TRBJ2-6): GAGVSQSPRYKVAKRGQDVALRCDPISGHVSLFWYQQALGQGPEFLTYFQNEAQLDKSGLPSDRFFAERPEGSVSTLKIQRTQQEDSAVYLCASRPNPGQKSGANVLTFGAGSRLTVL.

The chain carries TRBV7-9 and TRBJ2-7; 8 nucleotides agree with TRBD2. From germline, CDR1 is SEHNR and CDR2 FQNEAQ (reference sequence). The CDR3 loop spans 14 amino acids. The V segment lost 5 bases and the J segment 2 bases; nucleotides outside the gene matches: 5. The DNA for the CDR3 is TGTGCCAGCAGCCGGGGGGGAGGGACCTACGAGCAGTACTTC. It is translated as CASSRGGGTYEQYF.

The CDR3 region is CASRREDANEQYF. The CDR3 coding sequence is TGCGCCAGCAGGAGGGAGGACGCCAACGAGCAGTACTTC. The chain uses TRBV5-1 and TRBJ2-7; D is perhaps TRBD2 (6 bases). The CDR3 is 13 residues long. The germline V gene encodes CDR1 SGHRS and CDR2 YFSETQ. V lost 5 bases to trimming and J lost 5 bases, with 14 bases between them.

For the CDR3, the DNA is TGTGCCTGCGCGGGGACGAACACTGAAGCTTTCTTT. This codes for CACAGTNTEAFF. The chain combines TRBV18 with TRBJ1-1, with D possibly TRBD1 on 5 matching bases. The V and J ends lost 11 bases and 1 base respectively, with 11 bases between them. Germline V gives CDR1 KGHSH, CDR2 LQKENI. The length of the CDR3 is 12 residues.

The gene calls are TRBV5-4 and TRBJ2-1; tentatively, D is TRBD1 (5 bases). This CDR3 spans 15 amino acids. CDR1 and CDR2 from the germline V gene are SGHNT and YYREEE (reference sequence). The V gene lost 0 bases and the J gene lost 6 bases, with 13 bases spanning the gap. The CDR3, as DNA: TGTGCCAGCAGCTTGGACTGGGGAAGGGGCAATGAGCAGTTCTTC. Protein: CASSLDWGRGNEQFF.

The chain joins TRBV5-1 to TRBJ2-1; TRBD1 agrees at 7 bases. Germline V gene data show CDR1 as SGHRS and CDR2 as YFSETQ. The length of the CDR3 is 14 residues. V dropped 7 bases and J dropped 3; count of bases not matched to a gene: 7. The CDR3 loop reads CASRPGTDYNEQFF. Here the CDR3 DNA reads TGCGCCAGCCGACCCGGGACAGACTACAATGAGCAGTTCTTC.

This chain links TRBV7-9 with TRBJ2-5; a possible D gene is TRBD1 (5 bases). The germline V gene encodes CDR1 SEHNR and CDR2 FQNEAQ (reference sequence). The CDR3 runs to 17 residues. The ends were cut back, 1 base at V and 5 bases at J, with 20 bases in the middle. The CDR3 loop is CASSLVQGSNLFETQYF. CDR3 nucleotides: TGTGCCAGCAGCTTAGTCCAGGGATCAAATCTCTTCGAGACCCAGTACTTC.

The V call is TRBV5-6, the J call TRBJ1-1; D is uncertain. V was pared by 6 bases and J by 3 bases, with 9 bases between. CDR1 SGHDT and CDR2 YYEEEE come from the germline V gene. There are 12 residues in the CDR3. For the CDR3, the DNA is TGTGCCAGCACGCGGTTGGACACTGAAGCTTTCTTT. Amino acids: CASTRLDTEAFF.

The chain is built from TRBV18 and TRBJ2-5, with D tentatively TRBD1 (5 bases). The CDR3 contains 14 residues. The germline V gene has CDR1 KGHSH and CDR2 LQKENI. V was clipped by 3 bases and J by 4 bases, with 12 bases between them. The CDR3 is CASSPPLRGETQYF. The CDR3, as DNA: TGTGCCAGCTCACCTCCCCTAAGGGGAGAGACCCAGTACTTC.

The chain couples TRBV18 to TRBJ1-1; D is undetermined. Germline V gives CDR1 KGHSH, CDR2 LQKENI. The ends were cut back, 3 bases at V and 2 bases at J, with 7 bases in the middle. This CDR3 is 13 amino acids long. The CDR3 reads CASSPGVNTEAFF. The DNA for the CDR3 is TGTGCCAGCTCACCGGGAGTTAACACTGAAGCTTTCTTT.

The chain has TRBV11-2 and TRBJ1-1; 11 nucleotides line up with TRBD1. CDR1 SGHAT and CDR2 FQNNGV come from the germline V gene. This CDR3 spans 16 amino acids. Trimming at V came to 3 bases and at J to 4 bases, leaving 7 bases not matched to a gene. The CDR3 region has the DNA TGTGCCAGCAGCTTCCAGGACAGGGGGCGCGGCACTGAAGCTTTCTTT. As protein: CASSFQDRGRGTEAFF.

The chain recombines TRBV7-9 with TRBJ2-5; D remains unclear. CDR1 SEHNR and CDR2 FQNEAQ come from the germline V gene (reference sequence). The ends were cut back, 1 base at V and 4 bases at J, with 7 bases in the middle. The CDR3 extends over 13 amino acids. The CDR3 is CASSLGAAETQYF. In DNA, the CDR3 is TGTGCCAGCAGCTTAGGGGCAGCAGAGACCCAGTACTTC.

The J gene is TRBJ2-1, the V gene TRBV7-8; TRBD2 agrees at 15 bases. This CDR3 has 17 amino acids. J lost 7 bases, V lost 4 bases, and 8 bases had no gene match. Germline CDR1 reads SGHVS; CDR2 reads FQNEAQ. CDR3 coding DNA: TGTGCCAGCAGCTCCAGGACTAGCGGGAGGGCCTTAAATGAGCAGTTCTTC. This codes for CASSSRTSGRALNEQFF.

V and J are TRBV5-1 and TRBJ2-3; D might be TRBD1 (6 bases). The CDR3 has 14 amino acids. Germline lookup yields CDR1 SGHRS and CDR2 YFSETQ. Trimming pared 3 bases from V and 3 bases from J, leaving 11 bases between. The CDR3 DNA is TGCGCCAGCAGCTCAGGGGATCGAACAGATACGCAGTATTTT. Translation gives CASSSGDRTDTQYF.

In its sample, this clone was seen a few times. J is TRBJ2-3 and V is TRBV7-2, with TRBD2 matching over 7 bases. Trimming cost V 5 bases and J 6 bases; bases outside gene matches: 11. The CDR3 spans 15 residues. From germline, CDR1 is SGHTA and CDR2 FQGNSA. The CDR3 loop is CASSRLAAAGDTQYF. CDR3 nucleotide sequence: TGTGCCAGCAGCAGACTAGCAGCCGCCGGGGATACGCAGTATTTT.

This clone was detected a few times. CDR3 loop: CASSSGQPNEKLFF. CDR3 coding DNA: TGCGCCAGCAGCTCGGGACAGCCTAATGAAAAACTGTTTTTT. The chain is built from TRBV5-1 and TRBJ1-4, with 7 nucleotides matching TRBD1. This CDR3 region has 14 residues. Unmatched junction bases numbered 2, after V lost 3 bases and J lost 3 bases. Looked up from germline, CDR1 is SGHRS and CDR2 is YFSETQ. The full variable domain, with the rest looked up from reference TRBV5-1 and TRBJ1-4, is KAGVTQTPRYLIKTRGQQVTLSCSPISGHRSVSWYQQTPGQGLQFLFEYFSETQRNKGNFPGRFSGRQFSNSRSEMNVSTLELGDSALYLCASSSGQPNEKLFFGSGTQLSVL.

This clone occurred a few times. The chain employs TRBV10-3 and TRBJ2-2, with D unresolved. V gave up 6 bases and J gave up 2 bases, with 4 bases separating them. The germline CDR1 and CDR2 sequences are ENHRY and SYGVKD. The CDR3 length is 12 residues. The CDR3 DNA follows: TGTGCCATCAGACAAAACACCGGGGAGCTGTTTTTT. Its translation is CAIRQNTGELFF.

This chain links TRBV2 with TRBJ1-4; 11 bases agree with TRBD1. Germline V gene data show CDR1 as SNHLY and CDR2 as FYNNEI. This CDR3 has 14 amino acids. Trimming cost V 6 bases and J 7 bases; bases outside gene matches: 4. In nucleotides, the CDR3 is TGTGCCAGCAGGCCGGGACAGGGGGTTGAAAAACTGTTTTTT. Its translation: CASRPGQGVEKLFF.

To note about this clone: This CDR3 is also generated by other DNA sequences in the sample. The chain couples TRBV4-1 to TRBJ2-7, with 8 bases matching TRBD1. Germline values: CDR1 MGHRA, CDR2 YSYEKL. Trimming took 2 bases from V and 4 from J; bases not matched to a gene: 10. The CDR3 is 16 residues long. Here the CDR3 reads CASSQTPSTGDYEQYF. The CDR3 bases are TGCGCCAGCAGCCAAACCCCCTCGACAGGGGATTACGAGCAGTACTTC.

In this sample, this clone turned up a few times. This sequence joins TRBV7-8 and TRBJ2-7, with 9 bases lining up with TRBD1. The ends lost 3 bases at V and 3 bases at J; junction bases unmatched: 6. This CDR3 has 15 residues. CDR1 SGHVS and CDR2 FQNEAQ come from the germline V gene. In nucleotides, the CDR3 is TGTGCCAGCAGCTTCAACCCGGACAGGGGCTACGAGCAGTACTTC. The encoded protein is CASSFNPDRGYEQYF.

The chain recombines TRBV2 with TRBJ1-1; no firm D call. This CDR3 contains 12 residues. In germline, CDR1 is SNHLY, CDR2 FYNNEI. V was clipped by 7 bases and J by 6 bases, with 12 bases between them. CDR3 protein: CASNSGFAEAFF. In DNA, the CDR3 is TGTGCCAGCAATTCGGGGTTCGCTGAAGCTTTCTTT.

V gene TRBV6-1 combines with J gene TRBJ1-2; 7 bases match TRBD1. This CDR3 comprises 14 residues. Germline V lookup: CDR1 MNHNS, CDR2 SASEGT. Trimming removed 2 bases from V and 2 bases from J; junction bases left unmatched: 2. CDR3 coding DNA: TGTGCCAGCAGTGAACAGGGGGTAAACTATGGCTACACCTTC. Translation gives CASSEQGVNYGYTF.

Details on this clone: Germline is not matched at one junction end, which may reflect a read error. The rearrangement uses TRBV7-9 and TRBJ1-4; D remains unclear. CDR1 is SEHNR and CDR2 is FQNEAQ in the germline V gene (reference sequence). The CDR3 sequence is 15 residues long. CDR3: CSSSLDGGPLEKLFF. The CDR3 nucleotides read TGTTCCAGCAGCTTAGATGGAGGGCCTCTGGAAAAACTGTTTTTT.

This sequence joins TRBV28 and TRBJ2-3, with 8 nucleotides matching TRBD2. Germline CDR1 is MDHEN and CDR2 is SYDVKM. This CDR3 has 13 amino acids. The V segment lost 10 bases and the J segment 2 bases; nucleotides outside the gene matches: 5. The CDR3 DNA sequence: TGTGCCATCCGGGGGGGGATCACAGATACGCAGTATTTT. Residues: CAIRGGITDTQYF.

The V gene is TRBV30, the J gene TRBJ1-6, with a possible D match to TRBD1 (5 bases). Germline V gene lookup returns CDR1 GTSNPN and CDR2 SVGIG (reference sequence). Between the trimmed V and J ends, which lost 3 bases and 7 bases, there was a span of 10 bases. The CDR3 spans 13 residues. The CDR3 bases are TGTGCCTGGAGCTTGGGACTGAATTCACCCCTCCACTTT. As protein: CAWSLGLNSPLHF.

The rearrangement links TRBV4-1 to TRBJ2-2; TRBD2 might be the D (6 bases). Germline V gene sequence: CDR1 MGHRA, CDR2 YSYEKL. Between the trimmed V and J ends, which lost 7 bases and 8 bases, there was a span of 20 bases. The CDR3 loop spans 15 amino acids. CDR3 sequence (DNA): TGCGCCAGCAAAGAGAGCGGCGGGGCCGGAGGGGAGCTGTTTTTT. Translated: CASKESGGAGGELFF.

V is TRBV11-3 and J is TRBJ2-5, with D tentatively TRBD2 (6 bases). CDR3 length: 17 amino acids. CDR1 is SGHNT, CDR2 YENEEA, per germline. V lost 5 bases, J lost 4 bases, and 23 bases lay in between. The CDR3 sequence is CASSPGVAEDFGETQYF. The CDR3 bases are TGTGCCAGCAGCCCCGGGGTAGCGGAAGATTTTGGAGAGACCCAGTACTTC.

This clone has a handful of counts. The rearrangement links TRBV7-6 to TRBJ2-3; D may be TRBD1 (6 bases). Germline CDR1 and CDR2: SGHVS and FNYEAQ. V lost 5 bases and J 6 bases, leaving 18 bases between the germline ends. The CDR3 is made up of 15 amino acids. CDR3 region: CASSPLGAPLDTQYF. CDR3 DNA sequence: TGTGCCAGCAGCCCGTTGGGGGCCCCTTTGGATACGCAGTATTTT.

The rearrangement joins TRBV7-2 to TRBJ1-2; D remains ambiguous. V was pared by 3 bases and J by 6 bases, with 11 bases between. The CDR3 covers 13 residues. Germline CDR1 reads SGHTA; CDR2 reads FQGNSA. CDR3 in amino acids: CASSFDNIHGYTF. The CDR3 DNA reads TGTGCCAGCAGCTTCGACAACATCCATGGCTACACCTTC.

The V and J genes are TRBV11-1 and TRBJ1-1; no firm D call. V was trimmed by 6 bases and J by 3 bases, leaving 14 bases between them. The germline gives CDR1 SGHAT, CDR2 FQDESV (reference sequence). The CDR3 contains 14 residues. The CDR3 DNA follows: TGTGCCAGCAGTCCGGTAGGTGAGGACACTGAAGCTTTCTTT. Its translation is CASSPVGEDTEAFF.